This T cell receptor (beta chain) came from a study of cytomegalovirus exposure and HLA in healthy donors. While unrecorded immune exposures were likely, the donors were nominally healthy when sampled. With 60 Vbeta and 13 Jbeta primers, the PCR was carried out. Method: immunoSEQ multiplex PCR; TCRdb's copy keeps in-frame clones and lacks some. Found here are roughly 100,000 clones, approximately 79% of them singletons; the top ten hold about 3%. The CDR3 has 15 amino acids. The V and J ends lost 3 bases and 0 bases respectively, with 11 bases between them. Germline CDR1 SNHLY, CDR2 FYNNEI. J is TRBJ1-1 and V is TRBV2; no clear D. The receptor was isolated from a woman aged 40 to 50 in good health and CMV-seronegative. Sequencing was done on a sample of PBMCs. The CDR3 DNA is TGTGCCAGCAGTGAGGGCCACTTCCTGAACACTGAAGCTTTCTTT. Its protein is CASSEGHFLNTEAFF. Full variable domain (outside the CDR3, taken from reference TRBV2 and TRBJ1-1): EPEVTQTPSHQVTQMGQEVILRCVPISNHLYFYWYRQILGQKVEFLVSFYNNEISEKSEIFDDQFSVERPDGSNFTLKIRSTKLEDSAMYFCASSEGHFLNTEAFFGQGTRLTVV.